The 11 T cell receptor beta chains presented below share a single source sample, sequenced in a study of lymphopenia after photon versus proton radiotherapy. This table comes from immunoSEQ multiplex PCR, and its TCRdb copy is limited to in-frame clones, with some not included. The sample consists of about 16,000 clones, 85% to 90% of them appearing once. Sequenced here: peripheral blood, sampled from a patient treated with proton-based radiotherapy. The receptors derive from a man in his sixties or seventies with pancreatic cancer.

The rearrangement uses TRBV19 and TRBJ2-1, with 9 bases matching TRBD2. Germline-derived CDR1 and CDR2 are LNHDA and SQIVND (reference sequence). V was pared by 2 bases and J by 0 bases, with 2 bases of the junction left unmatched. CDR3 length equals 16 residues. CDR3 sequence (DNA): TGTGCCAGTAGTATAAAGCGGGGGGTCTCCTACAATGAGCAGTTCTTC. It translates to CASSIKRGVSYNEQFF.

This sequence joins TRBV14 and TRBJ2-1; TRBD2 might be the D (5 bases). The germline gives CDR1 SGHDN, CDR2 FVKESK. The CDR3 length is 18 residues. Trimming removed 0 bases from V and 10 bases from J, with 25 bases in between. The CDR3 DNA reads TGTGCCAGCAGCCAAGAAGCCACCCTAGCCCTAGGTTCTCAGGAGCAGTTCTTC. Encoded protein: CASSQEATLALGSQEQFF.

CDR3 residues: CASSLQGQPQHF. The CDR3 DNA is TGTGCCAGCAGCCTCCAAGGGCAGCCCCAGCATTTT. The V and J genes are TRBV5-4 and TRBJ1-5; D gene ambiguous. Germline lookup yields CDR1 SGHNT and CDR2 YYREEE (reference sequence). V lost 4 bases and J 7 bases, leaving 9 bases between the germline ends. The CDR3 has 12 amino acids.

The CDR3 here is CAIAGTGELFF. In nucleotides, the CDR3 is TGTGCCATAGCCGGGACCGGGGAGCTGTTTTTT. The chain uses TRBV10-3 and TRBJ2-2; D is undetermined. CDR3 length: 11 amino acids. V was clipped by 9 bases and J by 5 bases, with 7 bases between them. Germline V gene sequence: CDR1 ENHRY, CDR2 SYGVKD.

CDR3: CASSVRLAGENEQFF. The DNA for the CDR3 is TGTGCCAGCAGTGTTCGACTAGCGGGGGAGAATGAGCAGTTCTTC. V gene TRBV2 combines with J gene TRBJ2-1; the match to TRBD2 covers 12 bases. V lost 4 bases and J lost 7; bases outside the gene matches: 5. This CDR3 comprises 15 residues. CDR1 SNHLY and CDR2 FYNNEI come from the germline V gene.

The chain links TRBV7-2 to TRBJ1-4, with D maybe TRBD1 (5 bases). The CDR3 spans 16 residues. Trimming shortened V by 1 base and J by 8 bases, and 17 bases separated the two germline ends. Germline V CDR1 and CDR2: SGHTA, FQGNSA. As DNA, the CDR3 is TGTGCCAGCAGCTTAGGACAGTTGAGGGGTAGCGAAAAACTGTTTTTT. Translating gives CASSLGQLRGSEKLFF.

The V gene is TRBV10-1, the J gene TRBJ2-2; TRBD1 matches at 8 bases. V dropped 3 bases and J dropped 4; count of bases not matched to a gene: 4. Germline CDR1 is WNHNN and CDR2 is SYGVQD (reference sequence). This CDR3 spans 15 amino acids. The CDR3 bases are TGCGCCAGCAGTGATCCAGGGGGCGGCACCGGGGAGCTGTTTTTT. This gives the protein CASSDPGGGTGELFF.

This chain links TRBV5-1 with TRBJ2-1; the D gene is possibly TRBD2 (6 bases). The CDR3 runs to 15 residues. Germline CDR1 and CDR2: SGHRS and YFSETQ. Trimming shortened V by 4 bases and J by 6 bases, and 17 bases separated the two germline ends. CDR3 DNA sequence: TGCGCCAGCAGCGGGGGGACTTCTCTCGGCAATGAGCAGTTCTTC. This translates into CASSGGTSLGNEQFF. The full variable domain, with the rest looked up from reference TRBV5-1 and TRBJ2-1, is KAGVTQTPRYLIKTRGQQVTLSCSPISGHRSVSWYQQTPGQGLQFLFEYFSETQRNKGNFPGRFSGRQFSNSRSEMNVSTLELGDSALYLCASSGGTSLGNEQFFGPGTRLTVL.

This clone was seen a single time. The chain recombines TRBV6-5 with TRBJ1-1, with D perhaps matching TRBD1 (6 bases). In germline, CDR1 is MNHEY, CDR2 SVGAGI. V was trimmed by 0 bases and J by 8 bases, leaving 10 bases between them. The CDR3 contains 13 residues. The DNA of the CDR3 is TGTGCCAGCAGTTACTCCAGGGGTGGGGAAGCTTTCTTT. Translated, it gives CASSYSRGGEAFF.

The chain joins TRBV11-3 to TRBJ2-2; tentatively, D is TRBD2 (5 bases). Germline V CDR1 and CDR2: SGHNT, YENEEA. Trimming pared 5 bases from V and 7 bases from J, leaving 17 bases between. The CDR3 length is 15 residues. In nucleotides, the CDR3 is TGTGCCAGCAGCCCTATAGCGTCGAGATTCGGGGAGCTGTTTTTT. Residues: CASSPIASRFGELFF.

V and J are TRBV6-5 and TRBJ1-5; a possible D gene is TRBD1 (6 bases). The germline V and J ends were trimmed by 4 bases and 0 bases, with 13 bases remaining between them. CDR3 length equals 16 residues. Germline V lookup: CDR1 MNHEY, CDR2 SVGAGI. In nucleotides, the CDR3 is TGTGCCAGCAGTTTCGGACAGCCTCATAGCAATCAGCCCCAGCATTTT. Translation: CASSFGQPHSNQPQHF.